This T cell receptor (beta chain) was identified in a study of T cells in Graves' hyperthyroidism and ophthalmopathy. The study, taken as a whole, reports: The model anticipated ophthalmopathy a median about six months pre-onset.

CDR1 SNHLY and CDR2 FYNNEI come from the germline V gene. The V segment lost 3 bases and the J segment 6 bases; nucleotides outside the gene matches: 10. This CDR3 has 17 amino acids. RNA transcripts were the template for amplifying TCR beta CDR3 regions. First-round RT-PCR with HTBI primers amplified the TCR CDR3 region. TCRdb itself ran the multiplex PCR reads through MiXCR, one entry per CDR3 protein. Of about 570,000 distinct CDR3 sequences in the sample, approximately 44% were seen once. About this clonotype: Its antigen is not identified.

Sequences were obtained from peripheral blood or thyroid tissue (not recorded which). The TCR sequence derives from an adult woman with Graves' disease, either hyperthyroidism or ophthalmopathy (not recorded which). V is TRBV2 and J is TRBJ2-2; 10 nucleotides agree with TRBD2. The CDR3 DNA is TGTGCCAGCAGTGAGTTAGGTAGCGGGAGGAGGGCCGGGGAGCTGTTTTTT. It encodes CASSELGSGRRAGELFF.